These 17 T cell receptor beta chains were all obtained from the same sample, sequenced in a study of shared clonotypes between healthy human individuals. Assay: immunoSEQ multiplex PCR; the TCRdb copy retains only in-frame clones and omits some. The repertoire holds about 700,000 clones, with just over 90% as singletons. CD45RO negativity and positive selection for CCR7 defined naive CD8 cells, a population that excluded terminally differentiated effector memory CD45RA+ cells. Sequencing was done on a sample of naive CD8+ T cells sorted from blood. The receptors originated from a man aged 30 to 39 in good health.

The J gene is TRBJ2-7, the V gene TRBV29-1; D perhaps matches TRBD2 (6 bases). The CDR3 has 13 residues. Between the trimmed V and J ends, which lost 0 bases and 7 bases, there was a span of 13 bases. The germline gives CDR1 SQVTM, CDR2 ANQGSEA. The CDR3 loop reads CSVEDSTSGEQYF. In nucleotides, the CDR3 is TGCAGCGTTGAAGATTCGACTAGTGGGGAGCAGTACTTC.

CDR3 protein: CASSRLAGTEQYF. The DNA for the CDR3 is TGTGCCAGCAGCCGACTAGCGGGGACCGAGCAGTACTTC. The genes are TRBV28 and TRBJ2-7; 11 bases agree with TRBD2. This CDR3 is built from 13 residues. Trimming cost V 6 bases and J 6 bases; bases outside gene matches: 4. Germline loops: CDR1 MDHEN, CDR2 SYDVKM. The complete variable domain, with remaining parts taken from reference TRBV28 and TRBJ2-7, reads DVKVTQSSRYLVKRTGEKVFLECVQDMDHENMFWYRQDPGLGLRLIYFSYDVKMKEKGDIPEGYSVSREKKERFSLILESASTNQTSMYLCASSRLAGTEQYFGPGTRLTVT.

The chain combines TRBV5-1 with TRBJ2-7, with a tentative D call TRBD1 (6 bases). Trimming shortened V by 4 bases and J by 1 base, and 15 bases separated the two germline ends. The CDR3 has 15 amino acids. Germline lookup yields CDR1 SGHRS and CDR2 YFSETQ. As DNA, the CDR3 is TGCGCCAGCAGCACAGGGATTCCGGGTTCCTACGAGCAGTACTTC. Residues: CASSTGIPGSYEQYF.

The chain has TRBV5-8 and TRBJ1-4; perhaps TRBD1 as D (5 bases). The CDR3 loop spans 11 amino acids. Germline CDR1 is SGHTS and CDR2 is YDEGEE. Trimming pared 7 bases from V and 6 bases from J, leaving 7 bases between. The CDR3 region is CASPGDEKLFF. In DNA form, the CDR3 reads TGTGCCAGCCCGGGGGATGAAAAACTGTTTTTT.

CDR3 region: CASSLEGAGGIQYF. DNA of the CDR3: TGTGCCAGCAGCTTGGAAGGAGCAGGAGGCATTCAGTACTTC. The chain uses TRBV5-4 and TRBJ2-4, with D perhaps TRBD2 (5 bases). Germline-derived CDR1 and CDR2 are SGHNT and YYREEE (reference sequence). V was pared by 0 bases and J by 9 bases, with 13 bases between. This CDR3 comprises 14 residues.

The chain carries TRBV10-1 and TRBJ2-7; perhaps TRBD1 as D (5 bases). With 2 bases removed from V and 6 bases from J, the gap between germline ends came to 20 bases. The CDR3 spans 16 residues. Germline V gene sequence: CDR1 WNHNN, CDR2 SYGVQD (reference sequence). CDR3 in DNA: TGCGCCAGCAGTGAGACTACCGCGAGTTCAGGGTTCGAGCAGTACTTC. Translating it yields CASSETTASSGFEQYF.

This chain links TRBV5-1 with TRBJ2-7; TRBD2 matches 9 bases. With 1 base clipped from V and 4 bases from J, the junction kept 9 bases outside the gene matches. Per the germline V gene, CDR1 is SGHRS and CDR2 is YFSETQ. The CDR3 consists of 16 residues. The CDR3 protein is CASSLRAASGNYEQYF. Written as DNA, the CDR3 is TGCGCCAGCAGCTTGAGGGCAGCTAGCGGGAATTACGAGCAGTACTTC. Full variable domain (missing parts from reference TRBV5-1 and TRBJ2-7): KAGVTQTPRYLIKTRGQQVTLSCSPISGHRSVSWYQQTPGQGLQFLFEYFSETQRNKGNFPGRFSGRQFSNSRSEMNVSTLELGDSALYLCASSLRAASGNYEQYFGPGTRLTVT.

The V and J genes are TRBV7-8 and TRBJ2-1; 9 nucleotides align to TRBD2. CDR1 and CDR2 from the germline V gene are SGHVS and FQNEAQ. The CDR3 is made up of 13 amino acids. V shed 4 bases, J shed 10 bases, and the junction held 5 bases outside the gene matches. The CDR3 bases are TGTGCCAGCAGCTCCGAGCTAGCGGGAGAGCAGTTCTTC. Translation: CASSSELAGEQFF.

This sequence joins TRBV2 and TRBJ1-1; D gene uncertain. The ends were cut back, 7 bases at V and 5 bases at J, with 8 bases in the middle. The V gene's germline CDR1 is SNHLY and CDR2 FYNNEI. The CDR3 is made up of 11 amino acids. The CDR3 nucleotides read TGTGCCAGCATCGGATGGACTGAAGCTTTCTTT. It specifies CASIGWTEAFF.

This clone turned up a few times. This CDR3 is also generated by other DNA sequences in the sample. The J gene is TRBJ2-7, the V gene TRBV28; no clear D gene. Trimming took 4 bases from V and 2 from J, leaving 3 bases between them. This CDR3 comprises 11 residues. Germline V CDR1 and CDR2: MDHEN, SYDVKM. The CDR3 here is CASSSPYEQYF. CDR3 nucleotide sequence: TGTGCCAGCAGTTCCCCCTACGAGCAGTACTTC.

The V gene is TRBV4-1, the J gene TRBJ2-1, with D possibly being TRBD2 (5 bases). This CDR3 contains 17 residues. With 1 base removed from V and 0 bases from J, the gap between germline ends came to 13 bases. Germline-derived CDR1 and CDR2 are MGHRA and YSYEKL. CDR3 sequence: CASSQAFLSGSYNEQFF. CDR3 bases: TGCGCCAGCAGCCAAGCGTTCTTAAGCGGCTCCTACAATGAGCAGTTCTTC.

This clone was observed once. The CDR3 bases are TGTGCCAGCAGTCTCCGGACAAACGGGCCGCAGTTCTTC. Translation gives CASSLRTNGPQFF. V and J are TRBV27 and TRBJ2-1; tentatively, D is TRBD1 (5 bases). V lost 5 bases and J 12 bases, leaving 17 bases between the germline ends. The CDR3 has 13 amino acids. Germline V lookup: CDR1 MNHEY, CDR2 SMNVEV (reference sequence).

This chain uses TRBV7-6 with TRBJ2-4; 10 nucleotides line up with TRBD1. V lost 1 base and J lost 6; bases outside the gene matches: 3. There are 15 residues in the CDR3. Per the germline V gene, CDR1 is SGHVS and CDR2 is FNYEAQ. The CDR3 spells CASSLDGDRGNIQYF. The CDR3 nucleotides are TGTGCCAGCAGCTTAGATGGGGACAGGGGAAACATTCAGTACTTC.

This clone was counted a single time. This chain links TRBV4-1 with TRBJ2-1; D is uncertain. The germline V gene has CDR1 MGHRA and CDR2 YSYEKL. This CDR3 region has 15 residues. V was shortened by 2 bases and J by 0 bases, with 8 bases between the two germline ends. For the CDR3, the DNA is TGCGCCAGCAGCCAAATCACGAGCTCCTACAATGAGCAGTTCTTC. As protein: CASSQITSSYNEQFF.

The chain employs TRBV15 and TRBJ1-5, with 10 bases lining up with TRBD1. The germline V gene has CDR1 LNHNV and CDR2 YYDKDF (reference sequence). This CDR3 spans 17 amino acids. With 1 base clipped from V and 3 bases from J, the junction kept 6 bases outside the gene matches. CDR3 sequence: CATSRVRQGAANQPQHF. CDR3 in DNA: TGTGCCACCAGCAGAGTTCGACAGGGGGCCGCCAATCAGCCCCAGCATTTT. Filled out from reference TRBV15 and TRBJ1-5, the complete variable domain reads DAMVIQNPRYQVTQFGKPVTLSCSQTLNHNVMYWYQQKSSQAPKLLFHYYDKDFNNEADTPDNFQSRRPNTSFCFLDIRSPGLGDTAMYLCATSRVRQGAANQPQHFGDGTRLSIL.

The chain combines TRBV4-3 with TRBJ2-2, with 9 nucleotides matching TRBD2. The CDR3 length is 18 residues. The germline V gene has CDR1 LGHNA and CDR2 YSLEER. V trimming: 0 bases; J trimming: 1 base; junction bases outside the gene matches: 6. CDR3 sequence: CASSQDYAGGLNTGELFF. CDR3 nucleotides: TGCGCCAGCAGCCAAGATTACGCGGGAGGGCTGAACACCGGGGAGCTGTTTTTT.

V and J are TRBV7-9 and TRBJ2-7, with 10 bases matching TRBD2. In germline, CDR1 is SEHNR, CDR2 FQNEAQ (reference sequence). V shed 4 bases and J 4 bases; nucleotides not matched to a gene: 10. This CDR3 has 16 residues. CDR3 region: CASSSPLAGEGYEQYF. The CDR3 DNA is TGTGCCAGCAGCTCCCCGCTAGCGGGAGAGGGGTACGAGCAGTACTTC.